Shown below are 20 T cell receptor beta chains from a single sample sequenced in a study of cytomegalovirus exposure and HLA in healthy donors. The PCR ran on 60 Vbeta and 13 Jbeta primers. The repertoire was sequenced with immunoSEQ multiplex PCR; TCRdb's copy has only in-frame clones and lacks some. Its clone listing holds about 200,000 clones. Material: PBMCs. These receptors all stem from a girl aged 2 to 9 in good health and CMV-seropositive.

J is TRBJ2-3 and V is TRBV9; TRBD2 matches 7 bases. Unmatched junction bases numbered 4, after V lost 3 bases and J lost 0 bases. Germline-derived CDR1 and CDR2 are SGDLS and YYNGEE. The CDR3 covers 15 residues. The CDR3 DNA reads TGTGCCAGCAGCGGTACTAGCGCTAGCACAGATACGCAGTATTTT. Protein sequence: CASSGTSASTDTQYF.

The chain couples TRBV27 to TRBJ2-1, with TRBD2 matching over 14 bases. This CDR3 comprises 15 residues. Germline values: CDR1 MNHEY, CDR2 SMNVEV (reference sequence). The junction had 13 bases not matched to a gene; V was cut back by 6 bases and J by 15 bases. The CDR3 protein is CASRVKEGLAGEGFF. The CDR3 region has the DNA TGTGCCAGCAGGGTAAAAGAGGGACTAGCGGGAGAGGGGTTCTTC.

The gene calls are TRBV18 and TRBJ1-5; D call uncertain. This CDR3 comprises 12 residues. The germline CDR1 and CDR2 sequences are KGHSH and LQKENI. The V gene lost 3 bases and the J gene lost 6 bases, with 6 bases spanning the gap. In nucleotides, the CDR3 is TGTGCCAGCTCACCGGGCCCTCAGCCCCAGCATTTT. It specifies CASSPGPQPQHF.

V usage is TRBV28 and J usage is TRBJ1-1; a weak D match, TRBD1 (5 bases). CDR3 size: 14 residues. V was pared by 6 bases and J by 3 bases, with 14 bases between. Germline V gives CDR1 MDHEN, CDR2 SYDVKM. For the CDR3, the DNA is TGTGCCAGCAGCCCGGGGGGGAGGGACACTGAAGCTTTCTTT. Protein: CASSPGGRDTEAFF.

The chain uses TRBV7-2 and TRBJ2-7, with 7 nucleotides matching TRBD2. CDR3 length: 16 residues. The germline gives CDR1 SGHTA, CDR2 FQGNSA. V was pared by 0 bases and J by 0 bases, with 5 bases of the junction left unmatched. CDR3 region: CASSLASGDSSYEQYF. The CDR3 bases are TGTGCCAGCAGCTTAGCAAGCGGGGATAGCTCCTACGAGCAGTACTTC.

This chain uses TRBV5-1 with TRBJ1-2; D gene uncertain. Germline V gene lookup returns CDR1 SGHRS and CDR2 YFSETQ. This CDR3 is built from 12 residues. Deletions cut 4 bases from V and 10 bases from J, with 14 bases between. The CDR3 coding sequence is TGCGCCAGCAGCACTTCGCCCGGAGCCTACACCTTC. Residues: CASSTSPGAYTF. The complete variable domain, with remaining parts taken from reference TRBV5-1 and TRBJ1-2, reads KAGVTQTPRYLIKTRGQQVTLSCSPISGHRSVSWYQQTPGQGLQFLFEYFSETQRNKGNFPGRFSGRQFSNSRSEMNVSTLELGDSALYLCASSTSPGAYTFGSGTRLTVV.

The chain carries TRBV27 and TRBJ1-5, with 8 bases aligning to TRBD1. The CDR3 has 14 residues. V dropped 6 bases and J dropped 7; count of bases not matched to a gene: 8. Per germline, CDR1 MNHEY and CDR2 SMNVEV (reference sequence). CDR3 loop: CASSPGQGRQPQHF. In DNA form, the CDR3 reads TGTGCCAGCAGCCCAGGACAGGGTCGGCAGCCCCAGCATTTT.

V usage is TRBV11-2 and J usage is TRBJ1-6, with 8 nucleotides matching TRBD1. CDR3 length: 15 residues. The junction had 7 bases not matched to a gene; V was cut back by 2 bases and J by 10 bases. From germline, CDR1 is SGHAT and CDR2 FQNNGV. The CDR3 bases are TGTGCCAGCAGCTTACTGGGACAGGCGACATCACCCCTCCACTTT. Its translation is CASSLLGQATSPLHF.

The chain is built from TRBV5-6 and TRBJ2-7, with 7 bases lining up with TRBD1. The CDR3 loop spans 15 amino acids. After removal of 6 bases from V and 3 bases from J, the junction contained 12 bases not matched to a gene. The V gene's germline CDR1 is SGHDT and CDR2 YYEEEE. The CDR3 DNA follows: TGTGCCAGCACCCCCCGGGACAGAGCATTCTACGAGCAGTACTTC. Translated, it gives CASTPRDRAFYEQYF.

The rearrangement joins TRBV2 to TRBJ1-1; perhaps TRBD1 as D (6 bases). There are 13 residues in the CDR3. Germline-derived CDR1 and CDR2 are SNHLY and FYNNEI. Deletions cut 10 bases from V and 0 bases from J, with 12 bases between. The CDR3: CATYRDMNTEAFF. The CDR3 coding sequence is TGTGCCACTTACAGGGACATGAACACTGAAGCTTTCTTT. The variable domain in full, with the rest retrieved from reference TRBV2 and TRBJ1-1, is EPEVTQTPSHQVTQMGQEVILRCVPISNHLYFYWYRQILGQKVEFLVSFYNNEISEKSEIFDDQFSVERPDGSNFTLKIRSTKLEDSAMYFCATYRDMNTEAFFGQGTRLTVV.

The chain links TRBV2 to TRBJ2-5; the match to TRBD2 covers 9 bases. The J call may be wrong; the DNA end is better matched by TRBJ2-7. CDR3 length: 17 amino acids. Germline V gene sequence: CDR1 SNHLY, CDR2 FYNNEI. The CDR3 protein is CASSGGSGSLNSYEQYF. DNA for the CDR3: TGTGCCAGCAGTGGGGGTAGCGGGAGCCTAAATTCCTACGAGCAGTACTTC.

CDR3 sequence (DNA): TGTGCCAGCAGTTTTTTTATCGGGGTAGAATCGGCTGAAGCTTTCTTT. Protein sequence: CASSFFIGVESAEAFF. This chain uses TRBV28 with TRBJ1-1; D gene uncertain. V was clipped by 3 bases and J by 6 bases, with 20 bases between them. In germline, CDR1 is MDHEN, CDR2 SYDVKM. The length of the CDR3 is 16 residues.

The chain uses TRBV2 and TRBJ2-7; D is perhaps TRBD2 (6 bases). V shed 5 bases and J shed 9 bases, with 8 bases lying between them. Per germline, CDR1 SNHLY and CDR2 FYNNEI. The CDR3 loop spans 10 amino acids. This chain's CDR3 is CASSPAGQYF. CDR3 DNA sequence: TGTGCCAGCAGTCCAGCGGGGCAGTACTTC. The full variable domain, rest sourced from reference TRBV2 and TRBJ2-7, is EPEVTQTPSHQVTQMGQEVILRCVPISNHLYFYWYRQILGQKVEFLVSFYNNEISEKSEIFDDQFSVERPDGSNFTLKIRSTKLEDSAMYFCASSPAGQYFGPGTRLTVT.

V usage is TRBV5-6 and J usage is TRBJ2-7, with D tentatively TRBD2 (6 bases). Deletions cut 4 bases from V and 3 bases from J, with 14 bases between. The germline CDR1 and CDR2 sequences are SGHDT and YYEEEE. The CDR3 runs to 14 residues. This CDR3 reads CASSGGLPGYEQYF. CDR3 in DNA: TGTGCCAGCAGCGGGGGACTTCCGGGCTACGAGCAGTACTTC.

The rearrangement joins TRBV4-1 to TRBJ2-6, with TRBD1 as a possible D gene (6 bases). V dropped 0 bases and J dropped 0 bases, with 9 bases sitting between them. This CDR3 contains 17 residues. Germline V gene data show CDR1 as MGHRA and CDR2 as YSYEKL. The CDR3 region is CASSQDRTASGANVLTF. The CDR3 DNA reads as TGCGCCAGCAGCCAAGACCGGACAGCCTCTGGGGCCAACGTCCTGACTTTC.

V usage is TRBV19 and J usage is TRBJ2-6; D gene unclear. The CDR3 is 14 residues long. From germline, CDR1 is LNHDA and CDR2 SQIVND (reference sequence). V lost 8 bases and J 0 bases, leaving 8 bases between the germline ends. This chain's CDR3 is CASSLYSGANVLTF. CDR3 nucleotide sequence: TGTGCCAGTTCCCTGTACTCTGGGGCCAACGTCCTGACTTTC.

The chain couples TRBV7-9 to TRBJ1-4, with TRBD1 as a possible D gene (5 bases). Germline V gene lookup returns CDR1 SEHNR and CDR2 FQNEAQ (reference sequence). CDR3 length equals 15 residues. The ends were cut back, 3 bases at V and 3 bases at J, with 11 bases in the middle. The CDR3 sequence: CASSFRRDSNEKLFF. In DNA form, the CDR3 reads TGTGCCAGCAGCTTCCGCCGGGACTCTAATGAAAAACTGTTTTTT.

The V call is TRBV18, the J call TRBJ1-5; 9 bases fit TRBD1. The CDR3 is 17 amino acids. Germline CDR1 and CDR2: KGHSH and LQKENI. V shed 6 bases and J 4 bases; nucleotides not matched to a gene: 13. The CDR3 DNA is TGTGCCAGCTCGCCTACCCCGGGACAGGGTTTGAATCAGCCCCAGCATTTT. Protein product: CASSPTPGQGLNQPQHF.

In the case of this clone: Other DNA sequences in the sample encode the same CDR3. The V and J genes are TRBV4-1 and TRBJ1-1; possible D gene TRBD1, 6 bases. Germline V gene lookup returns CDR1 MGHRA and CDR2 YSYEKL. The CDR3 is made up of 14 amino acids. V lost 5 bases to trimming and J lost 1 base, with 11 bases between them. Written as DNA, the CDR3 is TGCGCCAGCAGCGGTACAGGGTCGAACACTGAAGCTTTCTTT. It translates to CASSGTGSNTEAFF.

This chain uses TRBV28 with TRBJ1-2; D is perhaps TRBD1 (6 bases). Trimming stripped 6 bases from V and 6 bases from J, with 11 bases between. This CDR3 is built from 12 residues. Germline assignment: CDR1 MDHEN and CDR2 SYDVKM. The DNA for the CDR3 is TGTGCCAGCAGGCCAGGGGTGGATGGCTACACCTTC. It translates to CASRPGVDGYTF.